This passage covers 25 T cell receptor beta chains from one sample sequenced in a study of T cell repertoires in cytomegalovirus infection (dated by TCRdb to between 2017 and 2020). The sample was run on an Illumina HiSeq 1500. TCRdb ran its own pipeline on the public reads, namely fastp trimming at Q25 and MiXCR clone calling, and kept in-frame beta chains. Entries that share a CDR3 protein sequence are merged under the most common genes and DNA. The sample table contains around 750,000 distinct CDR3 sequences; only one count was recorded for about 30% of them. The ten largest clones add up to 9.5% to 15% of the sample. According to the study, the label for this sample's treatment or condition signals: in vitro stimulation with specific CMV peptide epitopes to enrich CMV-specific T cells. No antigen has been identified for these receptors. The specimen was cultured CD8+ T cells from PBMCs, collected from culture after CMV antigen stimulation. Source of these receptors: a human donor in good health (CMV status not recorded). Some clones in this sample may be carry-over from other donors' samples.

This clonotype was counted a few times. The rearrangement links TRBV10-3 to TRBJ2-1; D is possibly TRBD1 (6 bases). The CDR3 has 19 amino acids. V was shortened by 2 bases and J by 4 bases, with 24 bases between the two germline ends. Germline CDR1 reads ENHRY; CDR2 reads SYGVKD. CDR3 bases: TGTGCCATCAGTGAGCGCTCGCCGGGACACCGGTGGGTTTACAATGAGCAGTTCTTC. Translated: CAISERSPGHRWVYNEQFF.

The V gene is TRBV13, the J gene TRBJ2-7; TRBD1 matches 9 bases. The germline V gene encodes CDR1 PRHDT and CDR2 FYEKMQ (reference sequence). The CDR3 loop spans 16 amino acids. Trimming cost V 5 bases and J 4 bases; bases outside gene matches: 12. CDR3 bases: TGTGCCAGCAGCCACCCACCGGGACAGGGAAAATACGAGCAGTACTTC. It specifies CASSHPPGQGKYEQYF.

This clonotype was picked up a small number of times. V is TRBV20-1 and J is TRBJ2-3; the match to TRBD2 covers 8 bases. The CDR3 has 14 amino acids. After removal of 2 bases from V and 7 bases from J, the junction contained 8 bases not matched to a gene. CDR1 is DFQATT, CDR2 SNEGSKA, per germline (reference sequence). The CDR3 DNA reads TGCAGTGCTAGAACGGGGGGGCCCTTGTATACGCAGTATTTT. Translation: CSARTGGPLYTQYF.

The chain joins TRBV2 to TRBJ1-5; TRBD1 aligns across 7 bases. CDR1 and CDR2 from the germline V gene are SNHLY and FYNNEI. Trimming removed 3 bases from V and 11 bases from J; junction bases left unmatched: 1. The CDR3 covers 11 residues. The CDR3 is CASSDRGSQHF. CDR3 in DNA: TGTGCCAGCAGTGACAGGGGGTCCCAGCATTTT.

The chain has TRBV12-5 and TRBJ2-1, with 8 positions matching TRBD1. V lost 5 bases to trimming and J lost 6 bases; unmatched junction nucleotides: 6. Germline CDR1 reads LGHNT; CDR2 reads FRNRAP. The length of the CDR3 is 14 residues. CDR3 amino acids: CASGPPTGVNEQFF. CDR3 DNA: TGTGCTAGTGGTCCCCCGACAGGGGTCAATGAGCAGTTCTTC.

The chain uses TRBV19 and TRBJ2-1; maybe TRBD1 (5 bases). This CDR3 is built from 14 residues. Germline CDR1 is LNHDA and CDR2 is SQIVND (reference sequence). Trimming removed 6 bases from V and 4 bases from J, with 13 bases in between. The DNA of the CDR3 is TGTGCCAGTAGCCAGGGCTTCGGATACAATGAGCAGTTCTTC. Translation: CASSQGFGYNEQFF.

This clonotype was seen more than once but under ten times. This chain joins TRBV6-1 and TRBJ2-3; D gene unclear. This CDR3 is built from 11 residues. V shed 6 bases and J shed 8 bases, with 9 bases lying between them. The germline gives CDR1 MNHNS, CDR2 SASEGT. The CDR3 region has the DNA TGTGCCAGCAGGGTTTATGGTACGCAGTATTTT. Its protein product is CASRVYGTQYF.

This clonotype has at least ten counts. V gene TRBV7-9 combines with J gene TRBJ1-1, with 8 bases fitting TRBD1. Germline lookup yields CDR1 SEHNR and CDR2 FQNEAQ (reference sequence). V trimming: 5 bases; J trimming: 3 bases; junction bases outside the gene matches: 8. The CDR3 length is 15 residues. The CDR3 DNA is TGTGCCAGCAGCAAGGACAGGGCGCAGGACACTGAAGCTTTCTTT. Translating gives CASSKDRAQDTEAFF.

This clonotype was picked up a small number of times. CDR3 nucleotides: TGTGCCAGCAGTTTACAGGTGCTGAAGTACTTC. Its protein is CASSLQVLKYF. The rearrangement links TRBV7-9 to TRBJ2-5, with a possible D match to TRBD1 (5 bases). Trimming removed 6 bases at V and 12 bases at J, with 14 bases between. This CDR3 is built from 11 residues. Germline V gene lookup returns CDR1 SEHNR and CDR2 FQNEAQ (reference sequence).

The J gene is TRBJ2-2, the V gene TRBV6-5, with TRBD2 matching over 7 bases. This CDR3 comprises 17 residues. V lost 5 bases to trimming and J lost 4 bases; unmatched junction nucleotides: 13. The germline CDR1 and CDR2 sequences are MNHEY and SVGAGI. CDR3 bases: TGTGCCAGCAGTCCACTCTCGCGCGGGGGAGGCACCGGGGAGCTGTTTTTT. This translates into CASSPLSRGGGTGELFF.

This clonotype has just one count. The gene calls are TRBV25-1 and TRBJ1-5, with TRBD1 matching over 7 bases. This CDR3 is 13 amino acids long. Germline values: CDR1 MGHDK, CDR2 SYGVNS. With 8 bases clipped from V and 1 base from J, the junction kept 2 bases outside the gene matches. The CDR3 coding sequence is TGTGCCAGCCAACAGGGGAGCAATCAGCCCCAGCATTTT. Residues: CASQQGSNQPQHF.

The V call is TRBV9, the J call TRBJ1-6, with 8 bases identical to TRBD1. Germline V gene sequence: CDR1 SGDLS, CDR2 YYNGEE. The CDR3 is made up of 15 amino acids. V gave up 3 bases and J gave up 5 bases; unmatched junction bases: 4. DNA of the CDR3: TGTGCCAGCAGCGCGGGACAGGAAAATAATTCACCCCTCCACTTT. The encoded protein is CASSAGQENNSPLHF.

Only a few counts were recorded for this clonotype. The rearrangement links TRBV6-1 to TRBJ2-7; tentatively, D is TRBD2 (6 bases). The germline V gene encodes CDR1 MNHNS and CDR2 SASEGT. V was cut by 6 bases and J by 3 bases, with 15 bases left in between. This CDR3 has 14 amino acids. The CDR3, as DNA: TGTGCCAGCAGGGAACTAGCTGAGGGCTACGAGCAGTACTTC. This sequence encodes CASRELAEGYEQYF.

On this clonotype: This CDR3 fails to terminate in the conserved phenylalanine or tryptophan, so it likely reflects a read error. This sequence joins TRBV5-5 and TRBJ1-2; D gene uncertain. The CDR3 is 16 residues long. Germline CDR1 reads SGHKS; CDR2 reads YYEKEE (reference sequence). Trimming shortened V by 2 bases and J by 4 bases, and 18 bases separated the two germline ends. CDR3 coding DNA: TGTGCCAGCAGCTTAAGGACCGCGGATGACATCTATGGCTACACCATC. Its translation is CASSLRTADDIYGYTI.

This clonotype was found once. A much larger clone is a single base away; this may be a read error. The rearrangement uses TRBV7-9 and TRBJ2-4; TRBD1 matches 8 bases. The germline CDR1 and CDR2 sequences are SEHNR and FQNEAQ (reference sequence). The CDR3 has 17 amino acids. CDR3 protein: CASSLAPGQGLRNIQDF. In nucleotides, the CDR3 is TGTGCCAGCAGCTTAGCGCCCGGACAGGGTTTAAGAAACATTCAGGACTTC.

The rearrangement joins TRBV4-2 to TRBJ2-5; 8 bases are shared with TRBD2. The CDR3 is 16 residues long. The germline gives CDR1 LGHNA, CDR2 YNFKEQ. V gave up 0 bases and J gave up 4 bases; unmatched junction bases: 7. CDR3 bases: TGTGCCAGCAGCCAAGAAATTAGCGGGGTTAGAGAGACCCAGTACTTC. This gives the protein CASSQEISGVRETQYF.

The chain has TRBV3-1 and TRBJ2-5; a weak D match, TRBD2 (5 bases). There are 18 residues in the CDR3. The germline V and J ends were trimmed by 0 bases and 0 bases, with 17 bases remaining between them. Germline CDR1 and CDR2: LGHDT and YNNKEL (reference sequence). CDR3 loop: CASSQDRGLGRYQETQYF. The CDR3 DNA sequence: TGTGCCAGCAGCCAAGATAGAGGGCTAGGGAGATACCAAGAGACCCAGTACTTC.

The table lists this clonotype with many counts. A read error may account for a junction end that differs from germline. The V call is TRBV7-7, the J call TRBJ2-5; the match to TRBD1 covers 7 bases. From germline, CDR1 is SSHAT and CDR2 FNYEAQ (reference sequence). The length of the CDR3 is 16 residues. This CDR3 is CASSLGALTGPETQYF. DNA for the CDR3: TGTGCTAGCAGCTTAGGAGCTTTGACAGGGCCAGAGACCCAGTACTTC.

The rearrangement uses TRBV7-8 and TRBJ1-4; perhaps TRBD1 as D (5 bases). Germline V gives CDR1 SGHVS, CDR2 FQNEAQ. V lost 0 bases and J lost 3, with 8 bases in between. The CDR3 runs 15 residues. This CDR3 reads CASSLAGGANEKLFF. CDR3 nucleotide sequence: TGTGCCAGCAGCTTAGCTGGAGGGGCTAATGAAAAACTGTTTTTT.

The J gene is TRBJ2-7, the V gene TRBV5-1, with TRBD2 matching over 12 bases. In germline, CDR1 is SGHRS, CDR2 YFSETQ. V was pared by 0 bases and J by 7 bases, with 8 bases of the junction left unmatched. The CDR3 totals 16 residues. CDR3 sequence: CASSLAASGGGTEQYV. DNA of the CDR3: TGCGCCAGCAGCTTGGCCGCTAGCGGGGGGGGTACGGAGCAGTACGTC.

The rearrangement joins TRBV5-1 to TRBJ1-1; D gene unclear. Germline-derived CDR1 and CDR2 are SGHRS and YFSETQ. The CDR3 is 12 amino acids. V shed 4 bases and J shed 6 bases, with 10 bases lying between them. CDR3 coding DNA: TGCGCCAGCAGCCCGGACTTAGCTGAAGCTTTCTTT. This sequence encodes CASSPDLAEAFF.

This clonotype was observed a handful of times. V and J are TRBV6-5 and TRBJ1-2; D is unclear. CDR3 length equals 15 residues. Germline V gives CDR1 MNHEY, CDR2 SVGAGI. V lost 2 bases to trimming and J lost 2 bases, with 12 bases between them. CDR3 DNA sequence: TGTGCCAGCAGTTACCTTCCCGGGCAGAACTATGGCTACACCTTC. This sequence encodes CASSYLPGQNYGYTF.

The chain uses TRBV29-1 and TRBJ2-1, with D tentatively TRBD1 (5 bases). In germline, CDR1 is SQVTM, CDR2 ANQGSEA. The CDR3 contains 12 residues. Trimming removed 5 bases at V and 8 bases at J, with 13 bases between. The CDR3: CSVIGVRDEQFF. For the CDR3, the DNA is TGCAGCGTTATTGGGGTCAGGGATGAGCAGTTCTTC.

This CDR3 is CASSLNQGNYGYTF. The CDR3 nucleotides are TGTGCCAGCAGTTTAAATCAAGGAAACTATGGCTACACCTTC. This chain connects TRBV12-3 or TRBV12-4 to TRBJ1-2; unclear D gene. The CDR3 covers 14 residues. The V gene lost 2 bases and the J gene lost 2 bases, with 9 bases spanning the gap.

This clonotype came up a few times. The chain joins TRBV27 to TRBJ2-1, with D possibly matching TRBD2 (6 bases). This CDR3 is built from 16 residues. Germline assignment: CDR1 MNHEY and CDR2 SMNVEV (reference sequence). Trimming stripped 5 bases from V and 5 bases from J, with 19 bases between. The CDR3 DNA follows: TGTGCCAGCAGTCCCGCCGACGGGGGTCCTAACAATGAGCAGTTCTTC. As protein: CASSPADGGPNNEQFF.